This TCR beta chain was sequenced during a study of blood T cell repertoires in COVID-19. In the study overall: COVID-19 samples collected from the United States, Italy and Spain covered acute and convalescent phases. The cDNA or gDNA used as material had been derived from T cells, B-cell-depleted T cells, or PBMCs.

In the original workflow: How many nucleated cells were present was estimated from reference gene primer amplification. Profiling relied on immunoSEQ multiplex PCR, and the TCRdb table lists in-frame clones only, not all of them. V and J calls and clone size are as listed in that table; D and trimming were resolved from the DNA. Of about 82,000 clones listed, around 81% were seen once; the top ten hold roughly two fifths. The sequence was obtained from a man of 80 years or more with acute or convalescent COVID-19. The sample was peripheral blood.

CDR3 amino acids: CAWSKTAGSTDTQYF. DNA for the CDR3: TGTGCCTGGAGCAAAACAGCGGGAAGCACAGATACGCAGTATTTT. This chain links TRBV30 with TRBJ2-3; TRBD2 aligns across 7 bases. Germline V gene lookup returns CDR1 GTSNPN and CDR2 SVGIG (reference sequence). The V gene end was trimmed by 3 bases and the J gene end by 0 bases; junction bases not matched to a gene: 6. This CDR3 comprises 15 residues.